The 25 T cell receptor beta chains in this list originate from one sample, sequenced in a study of T-cell memory formation after mild COVID-19. TCRdb ran MiXCR on the 5' RACE reads and lists one entry per CDR3 protein. The repertoire holds a few hundred thousand distinct CDR3 sequences, with 14% as singletons. Specimen: PBMCs or a T cell subset sorted from them (not recorded which). Source of these receptors: a man between 18 and 35 years old who had mild COVID-19 (a few samples of this study predate the infection). Cell type and time point are not known.

This clonotype was found a few times. The genes are TRBV4-1 and TRBJ2-7; 10 positions match TRBD2. CDR3 length equals 14 residues. Losses at the gene ends were 3 bases for V and 4 bases for J; bases not matched to a gene: 3. Per the germline V gene, CDR1 is MGHRA and CDR2 is YSYEKL. Here the CDR3 reads CASSHMTSGYEQYF. The CDR3 bases are TGCGCCAGCAGCCATATGACTAGCGGGTACGAGCAGTACTTC.

V usage is TRBV4-2 and J usage is TRBJ1-1, with 9 nucleotides matching TRBD1. With 4 bases clipped from V and 3 bases from J, the junction kept 6 bases outside the gene matches. Germline V gene data show CDR1 as LGHNA and CDR2 as YNFKEQ. CDR3 length equals 15 residues. The CDR3 region has the DNA TGTGCCAGCAGCCGAGTACAGGGGGCAGACACTGAAGCTTTCTTT. The encoded protein is CASSRVQGADTEAFF.

This clonotype came up a few times. V gene TRBV20-1 combines with J gene TRBJ2-7, with 9 bases fitting TRBD2. Germline assignment: CDR1 DFQATT and CDR2 SNEGSKA (reference sequence). The CDR3 is 13 amino acids. The V gene end was trimmed by 8 bases and the J gene end by 3 bases; junction bases not matched to a gene: 8. The CDR3 coding sequence is TGCAGTTACCCTAGGCGGGGGGGCTACGAGCAGTACTTC. Translated: CSYPRRGGYEQYF.

A few counts support this clonotype. The V gene is TRBV12-3 or TRBV12-4, the J gene TRBJ2-1; D gene unclear. Trimming took 2 bases from V and 6 from J, leaving 11 bases between them. This CDR3 has 14 amino acids. The chain's CDR3 is CASSLSPLGNEQFF. CDR3 DNA sequence: TGTGCCAGCAGTTTAAGTCCCCTAGGCAATGAGCAGTTCTTC.

In its sample, this clonotype was seen a few times. V and J are TRBV7-2 and TRBJ2-3; D is uncertain. The CDR3 contains 14 residues. V was shortened by 1 base and J by 5 bases, with 10 bases between the two germline ends. The germline V gene encodes CDR1 SGHTA and CDR2 FQGNSA. The CDR3 region is CASSLGDSLDTQYF. The CDR3, as DNA: TGTGCCAGCAGCTTAGGAGACTCACTAGATACGCAGTATTTT.

This clonotype turned up a few times. This rearrangement joins TRBV6-5 to TRBJ1-3; maybe TRBD1 (5 bases). There are 15 residues in the CDR3. With 5 bases removed from V and 9 bases from J, the gap between germline ends came to 20 bases. Germline V gene sequence: CDR1 MNHEY, CDR2 SVGAGI. The CDR3 protein is CASSIDTGLGCTIYF. The CDR3, as DNA: TGTGCCAGCAGTATTGACACGGGGCTCGGATGCACCATATATTTT.

The chain is built from TRBV12-5 and TRBJ2-7; a possible D gene is TRBD1 (6 bases). The CDR3 loop spans 13 amino acids. V gave up 9 bases and J gave up 1 base, with 13 bases separating them. In germline, CDR1 is LGHNT, CDR2 FRNRAP. Written as DNA, the CDR3 is TGTGCTAGCCTTCAGGGGAATTCCTACGAGCAGTACTTC. It encodes CASLQGNSYEQYF.

This clonotype has a handful of counts. This rearrangement joins TRBV25-1 to TRBJ1-2; TRBD1 matches at 11 bases. There are 14 residues in the CDR3. Unmatched junction bases numbered 6, after V lost 8 bases and J lost 4 bases. Germline V lookup: CDR1 MGHDK, CDR2 SYGVNS. The CDR3, as DNA: TGTGCCAGCGCAGGACAGGGGGCCATCTATGGCTACACCTTC. The encoded protein is CASAGQGAIYGYTF.

This clonotype was counted at least ten times. The CDR3 region has the DNA TGCGCCAGCAGCTTGGGGTACTACGAGCAGTACTTC. Protein: CASSLGYYEQYF. The V and J genes are TRBV5-1 and TRBJ2-7; no clear D. The CDR3 loop spans 12 amino acids. Germline CDR1 reads SGHRS; CDR2 reads YFSETQ. V lost 0 bases and J 3 bases, leaving 4 bases between the germline ends.

The chain links TRBV20-1 to TRBJ1-5, with D perhaps matching TRBD1 (6 bases). Germline CDR1 is DFQATT and CDR2 is SNEGSKA (reference sequence). The CDR3 runs to 13 residues. Trimming left V 3 bases short and J 4 bases short, with 10 bases between. The CDR3 sequence is CSASARGNQPQHF. The CDR3 DNA sequence: TGCAGTGCTAGCGCCAGGGGAAATCAGCCCCAGCATTTT.

This sequence joins TRBV28 and TRBJ2-5; D is ambiguous. V gave up 4 bases and J gave up 5 bases, with 20 bases separating them. Per germline, CDR1 MDHEN and CDR2 SYDVKM. The CDR3 consists of 16 residues. The CDR3 region is CASSSPPGVLVETQYF. DNA of the CDR3: TGTGCCAGCAGTTCCCCCCCCGGCGTGTTGGTGGAGACCCAGTACTTC.

V and J are TRBV20-1 and TRBJ2-3, with TRBD2 matching over 9 bases. The CDR3 consists of 14 residues. Germline assignment: CDR1 DFQATT and CDR2 SNEGSKA (reference sequence). V lost 6 bases and J lost 2; bases outside the gene matches: 6. As DNA, the CDR3 is TGCAGTGCCCCCGAGCGGGGGGACACAGATACGCAGTATTTT. The encoded protein is CSAPERGDTDTQYF.

V and J are TRBV7-9 and TRBJ1-1; unclear D gene. This CDR3 contains 15 residues. V was cut by 5 bases and J by 1 base, with 14 bases left in between. Germline assignment: CDR1 SEHNR and CDR2 FQNEAQ (reference sequence). CDR3 protein: CASSPPRTENTEAFF. CDR3 bases: TGTGCCAGCAGCCCCCCGAGGACCGAGAACACTGAAGCTTTCTTT.

The chain links TRBV7-6 to TRBJ2-6, with 11 bases that match TRBD1. The CDR3 consists of 19 residues. Germline CDR1 and CDR2: SGHVS and FNYEAQ. The V segment lost 4 bases and the J segment 2 bases; nucleotides outside the gene matches: 10. CDR3 region: CASSSPGQGGTTGANVLTF. The CDR3 coding sequence is TGTGCCAGCAGCTCTCCGGGACAGGGGGGAACTACTGGGGCCAACGTCCTGACTTTC.

Many counts were recorded for this clonotype. This chain connects TRBV20-1 to TRBJ2-3; TRBD2 agrees at 7 bases. Germline V gives CDR1 DFQATT, CDR2 SNEGSKA (reference sequence). This CDR3 has 15 amino acids. The V and J ends lost 4 bases and 2 bases, in that order; junction bases with no gene match: 9. This CDR3 reads CSAIGLAEHTDTQYF. DNA of the CDR3: TGCAGTGCTATCGGGCTAGCGGAACACACAGATACGCAGTATTTT.

The chain combines TRBV5-4 with TRBJ2-1; D is uncertain. The length of the CDR3 is 14 residues. Deletions cut 4 bases from V and 7 bases from J, with 15 bases between. Germline lookup yields CDR1 SGHNT and CDR2 YYREEE (reference sequence). CDR3 nucleotide sequence: TGTGCCAGCAGCCCCGGAGTGGCGCGGAATGAGCAGTTCTTC. Translation: CASSPGVARNEQFF.

This chain uses TRBV4-2 with TRBJ1-3; D remains unclear. Germline CDR1 and CDR2: LGHNA and YNFKEQ. The CDR3 covers 16 residues. V gave up 0 bases and J gave up 0 bases, with 9 bases separating them. CDR3 sequence (DNA): TGTGCCAGCAGCCAAGAGGCCGCTAGCTCTGGAAACACCATATATTTT. Encoded protein: CASSQEAASSGNTIYF.

There are a few counts of this clonotype. The chain employs TRBV12-3 or TRBV12-4 and TRBJ1-2; TRBD1 matches 8 bases. Unmatched junction bases numbered 8, after V lost 6 bases and J lost 14 bases. The CDR3 contains 11 residues. Here the CDR3 reads CASSRQGMKTF. For the CDR3, the DNA is TGTGCCAGCAGCCGACAGGGGATGAAAACCTTC.

The V gene is TRBV6-5, the J gene TRBJ2-7; 10 bases match TRBD1. The germline V gene encodes CDR1 MNHEY and CDR2 SVGAGI. J was trimmed by 3 bases and V by 6 bases; bases with no gene match: 11. The CDR3 contains 16 residues. CDR3 loop: CASRTGGAEGIYEQYF. The CDR3 bases are TGTGCCAGCAGGACAGGGGGCGCAGAGGGCATCTACGAGCAGTACTTC.

The sample holds many counts of this clonotype. The CDR3 DNA reads as TGTGCCAGCAGCGTAATACAGACAGATACGCAGTATTTT. Translating it yields CASSVIQTDTQYF. J is TRBJ2-3 and V is TRBV9; no definite D call. V was shortened by 1 base and J by 3 bases, with 6 bases between the two germline ends. Germline loops: CDR1 SGDLS, CDR2 YYNGEE. The CDR3 has 13 amino acids.

In its sample, this clonotype was seen a few times. J is TRBJ2-1 and V is TRBV5-1, with 15 bases lining up with TRBD2. This CDR3 has 15 residues. Germline assignment: CDR1 SGHRS and CDR2 YFSETQ. Losses at the gene ends were 5 bases for V and 8 bases for J; bases not matched to a gene: 5. CDR3 in amino acids: CASRPGTSGGYEQFF. CDR3 DNA: TGCGCCAGCAGACCCGGGACTAGCGGGGGGTATGAGCAGTTCTTC.

This chain links TRBV5-4 with TRBJ2-2, with 8 bases aligning to TRBD1. The germline gives CDR1 SGHNT, CDR2 YYREEE (reference sequence). This CDR3 region has 15 residues. The ends lost 4 bases at V and 4 bases at J; junction bases unmatched: 6. Here the CDR3 reads CASSPDRVRTGELFF. In nucleotides, the CDR3 is TGTGCCAGCAGCCCGGACAGGGTCCGCACCGGGGAGCTGTTTTTT.

V gene TRBV5-1 combines with J gene TRBJ2-5; a weak D match, TRBD1 (5 bases). Trimming shortened V by 1 base and J by 3 bases, and 10 bases separated the two germline ends. There are 14 residues in the CDR3. The V gene's germline CDR1 is SGHRS and CDR2 YFSETQ. The CDR3 bases are TGCGCCAGCAGCTTGAAAGGGGCCGAAGAGACCCAGTACTTC. It yields the protein CASSLKGAEETQYF. Combining the CDR3 with reference TRBV5-1 and TRBJ2-5 gives the whole variable domain KAGVTQTPRYLIKTRGQQVTLSCSPISGHRSVSWYQQTPGQGLQFLFEYFSETQRNKGNFPGRFSGRQFSNSRSEMNVSTLELGDSALYLCASSLKGAEETQYFGPGTRLLVL.

The CDR3: CASSDPYRVGNEKLFF. The CDR3 DNA reads TGTGCCAGCAGTGACCCGTACAGGGTGGGTAATGAAAAACTGTTTTTT. The chain uses TRBV25-1 and TRBJ1-4, with D maybe TRBD1 (6 bases). There are 16 residues in the CDR3. Germline-derived CDR1 and CDR2 are MGHDK and SYGVNS. The V end was cut by 3 bases, the J end by 4 bases, with 15 bases between.

CDR3 DNA: TGTGCCAGCAGATCTCGTTCGGGAGGCTACGAGCAGTACGTC. As protein: CASRSRSGGYEQYV. The chain has TRBV28 and TRBJ2-7, with TRBD2 identical over 7 bases. The junction had 8 bases not matched to a gene; V was cut back by 6 bases and J by 3 bases. The CDR3 contains 14 residues. Germline loops: CDR1 MDHEN, CDR2 SYDVKM.